This T cell receptor beta chain was found in a study of a mutant IDH1 vaccine in newly diagnosed glioma. Study background: Patients got their first vaccination 4-6 weeks after radiotherapy alone, or with temozolomide cycles. Receipt of radiotherapy, temozolomide, or both preceded the study, and most received both.

As concerns this clone: Its antigen is undetermined.

Profiled with immunoSEQ multiplex PCR; TCRdb holds only in-frame clones, not every one. The sample has about 72,000 clones, 84% seen once. General observations from the study: Variations in leading peripheral T cell clonotypes appeared to have no connection with pseudoprogression.

V was shortened by 6 bases and J by 0 bases, with 12 bases between the two germline ends. The CDR3 is made up of 15 amino acids. Looked up from germline, CDR1 is MNHNY and CDR2 is SVGAGI (reference sequence). Time point meaning: week 35, safety follow-up. Every vaccination contained 300 ug of the mutant IDH1 20-mer peptide and was paired with topical imiquimod. This sequence originates from a man aged 18 to 29 with glioma. J is TRBJ1-5 and V is TRBV6-6; D remains unclear. Sample: PBMCs, taken from a glioma patient whose treatment included an IDH1 peptide vaccine. The CDR3 DNA is TGTGCCAGCAGCAGAGGACGGAGTAGCAATCAGCCCCAGCATTTT. Protein sequence: CASSRGRSSNQPQHF.